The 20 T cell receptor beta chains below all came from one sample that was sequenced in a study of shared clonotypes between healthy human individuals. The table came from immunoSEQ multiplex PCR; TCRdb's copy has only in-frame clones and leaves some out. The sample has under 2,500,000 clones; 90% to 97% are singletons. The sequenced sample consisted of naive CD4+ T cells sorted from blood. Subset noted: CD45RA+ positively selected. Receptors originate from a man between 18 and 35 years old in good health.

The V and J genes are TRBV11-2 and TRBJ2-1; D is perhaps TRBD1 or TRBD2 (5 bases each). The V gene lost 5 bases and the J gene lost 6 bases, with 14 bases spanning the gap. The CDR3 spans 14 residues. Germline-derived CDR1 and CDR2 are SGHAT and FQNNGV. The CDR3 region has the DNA TGTGCCAGCAGCCTAGGGTTGGGGGTCAATGAGCAGTTCTTC. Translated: CASSLGLGVNEQFF.

The CDR3 DNA reads as TGTGCCAGCAGCTTAGGACAGGGGGCGGCTAATGAGCAGTTCTTC. Protein: CASSLGQGAANEQFF. V is TRBV11-3 and J is TRBJ2-1; 10 bases fit TRBD1. The CDR3 contains 15 residues. With 1 base clipped from V and 7 bases from J, the junction kept 4 bases outside the gene matches. Germline V gene sequence: CDR1 SGHNT, CDR2 YENEEA.

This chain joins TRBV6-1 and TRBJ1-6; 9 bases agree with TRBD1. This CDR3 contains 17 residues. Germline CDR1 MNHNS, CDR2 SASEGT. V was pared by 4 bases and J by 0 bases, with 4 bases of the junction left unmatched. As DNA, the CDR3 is TGTGCCAGCAGTGGGACAGGGGAGAGCTCCTATAATTCACCCCTCCACTTT. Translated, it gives CASSGTGESSYNSPLHF.

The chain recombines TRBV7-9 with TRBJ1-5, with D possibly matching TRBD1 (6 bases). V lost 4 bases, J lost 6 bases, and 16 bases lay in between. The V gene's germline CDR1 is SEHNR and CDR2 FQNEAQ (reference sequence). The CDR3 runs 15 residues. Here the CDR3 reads CASSSDRFRSQPQHF. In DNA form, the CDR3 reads TGTGCCAGCAGCTCGGACAGATTTCGAAGTCAGCCCCAGCATTTT.

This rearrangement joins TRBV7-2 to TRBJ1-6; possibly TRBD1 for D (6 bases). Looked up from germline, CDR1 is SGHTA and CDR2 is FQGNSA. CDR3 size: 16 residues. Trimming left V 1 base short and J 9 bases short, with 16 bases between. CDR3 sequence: CASSLEAGVGRSPLHF. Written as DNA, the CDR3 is TGTGCCAGCAGCTTAGAGGCAGGGGTAGGCCGTTCACCCCTCCACTTT.

The CDR3 here is CASSVEATGVNSPLHF. The CDR3 nucleotides are TGTGCCAGCAGCGTAGAGGCGACAGGGGTTAATTCACCCCTCCACTTT. The chain carries TRBV9 and TRBJ1-6; 8 bases match TRBD1. This CDR3 is 16 amino acids long. Trimming cost V 0 bases and J 6 bases; bases outside gene matches: 5. CDR1 and CDR2 from the germline V gene are SGDLS and YYNGEE. Full variable domain (remainder filled in from reference TRBV9 and TRBJ1-6): DSGVTQTPKHLITATGQRVTLRCSPRSGDLSVYWYQQSLDQGLQFLIQYYNGEERAKGNILERFSAQQFPDLHSELNLSSLELGDSALYFCASSVEATGVNSPLHFGNGTRLTVT.

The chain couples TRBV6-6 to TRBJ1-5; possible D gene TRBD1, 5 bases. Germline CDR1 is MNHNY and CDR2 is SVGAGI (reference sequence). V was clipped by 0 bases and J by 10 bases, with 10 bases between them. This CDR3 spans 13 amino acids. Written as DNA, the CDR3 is TGTGCCAGCAGTTACTCGATAACAGGACCCCAGCATTTT. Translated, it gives CASSYSITGPQHF.

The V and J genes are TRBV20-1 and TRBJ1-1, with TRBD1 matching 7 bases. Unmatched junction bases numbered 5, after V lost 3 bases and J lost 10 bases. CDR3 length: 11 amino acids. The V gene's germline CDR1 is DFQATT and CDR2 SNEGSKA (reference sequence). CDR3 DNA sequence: TGCAGTGCTAGTGCAGGGGGTGTAGCTTTCTTT. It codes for CSASAGGVAFF.

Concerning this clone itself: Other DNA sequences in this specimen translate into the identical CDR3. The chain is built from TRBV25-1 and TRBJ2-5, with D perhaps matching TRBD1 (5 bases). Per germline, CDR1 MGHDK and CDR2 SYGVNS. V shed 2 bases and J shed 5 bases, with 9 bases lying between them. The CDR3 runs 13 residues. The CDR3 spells CASSEGARETQYF. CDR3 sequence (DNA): TGTGCCAGCAGTGAAGGGGCCCGGGAGACCCAGTACTTC.

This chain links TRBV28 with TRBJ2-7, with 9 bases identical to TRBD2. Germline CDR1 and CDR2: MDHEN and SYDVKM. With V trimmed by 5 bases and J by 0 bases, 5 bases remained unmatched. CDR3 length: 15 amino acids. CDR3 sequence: CASSDASGASYEQYF. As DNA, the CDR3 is TGTGCCAGCAGTGACGCTAGCGGGGCCTCCTACGAGCAGTACTTC.

The CDR3, as DNA: TGTGCCAGCACCCACCTCGGGACAGGGGTTGAAAAACTGTTTTTT. It encodes CASTHLGTGVEKLFF. The chain couples TRBV7-9 to TRBJ1-4; 10 bases are a match to TRBD1. In germline, CDR1 is SEHNR, CDR2 FQNEAQ (reference sequence). CDR3 length: 15 amino acids. V dropped 7 bases and J dropped 7; count of bases not matched to a gene: 9. The full variable domain, completed using reference TRBV7-9 and TRBJ1-4, is DTGVSQNPRHKITKRGQNVTFRCDPISEHNRLYWYRQTLGQGPEFLTYFQNEAQLEKSRLLSDRFSAERPKGSFSTLEIQRTEQGDSAMYLCASTHLGTGVEKLFFGSGTQLSVL.

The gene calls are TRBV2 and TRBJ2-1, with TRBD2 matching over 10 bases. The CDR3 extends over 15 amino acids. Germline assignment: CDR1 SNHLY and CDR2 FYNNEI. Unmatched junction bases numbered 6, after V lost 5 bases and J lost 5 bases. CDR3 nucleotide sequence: TGTGCCAGCAGTAGGAGCGGGAGGGTGAACAATGAGCAGTTCTTC. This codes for CASSRSGRVNNEQFF. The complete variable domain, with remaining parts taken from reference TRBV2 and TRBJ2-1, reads EPEVTQTPSHQVTQMGQEVILRCVPISNHLYFYWYRQILGQKVEFLVSFYNNEISEKSEIFDDQFSVERPDGSNFTLKIRSTKLEDSAMYFCASSRSGRVNNEQFFGPGTRLTVL.

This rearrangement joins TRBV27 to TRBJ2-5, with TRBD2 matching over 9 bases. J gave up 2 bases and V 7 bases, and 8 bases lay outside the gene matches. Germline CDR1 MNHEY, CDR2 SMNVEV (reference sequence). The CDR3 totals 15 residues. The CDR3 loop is CASTLLSGSQETQYF. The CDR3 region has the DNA TGTGCCAGCACCCTTCTTAGCGGGAGTCAAGAGACCCAGTACTTC.

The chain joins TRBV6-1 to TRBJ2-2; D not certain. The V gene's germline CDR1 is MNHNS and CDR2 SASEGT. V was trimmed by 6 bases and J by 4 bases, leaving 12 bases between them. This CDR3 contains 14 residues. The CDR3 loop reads CASRLHGPTGELFF. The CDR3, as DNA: TGTGCCAGCAGACTACACGGGCCCACCGGGGAGCTGTTTTTT.

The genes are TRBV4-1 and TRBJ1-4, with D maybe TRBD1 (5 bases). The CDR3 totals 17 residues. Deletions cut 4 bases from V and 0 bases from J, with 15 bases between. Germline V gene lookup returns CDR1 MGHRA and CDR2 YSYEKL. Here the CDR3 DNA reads TGCGCCAGCAGCCCGGGACCTCTAAAGACAACTAATGAAAAACTGTTTTTT. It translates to CASSPGPLKTTNEKLFF.

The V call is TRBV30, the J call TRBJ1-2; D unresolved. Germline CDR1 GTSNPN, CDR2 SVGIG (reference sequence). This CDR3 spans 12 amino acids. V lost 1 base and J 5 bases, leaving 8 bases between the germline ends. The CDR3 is CAWSASQYGYTF. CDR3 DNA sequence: TGTGCCTGGAGTGCCAGCCAATATGGCTACACCTTC.

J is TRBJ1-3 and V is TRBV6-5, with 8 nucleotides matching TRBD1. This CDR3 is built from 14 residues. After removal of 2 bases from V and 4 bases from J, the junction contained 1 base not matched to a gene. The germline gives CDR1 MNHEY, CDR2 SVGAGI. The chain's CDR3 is CASSYDRGGNTIYF. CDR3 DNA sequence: TGTGCCAGCAGTTACGACAGGGGAGGAAACACCATATATTTT.

The CDR3 loop reads CASSTGAGDPNQPQHF. The CDR3 DNA follows: TGTGCCAGCAGTACAGGCGCAGGGGACCCCAATCAGCCCCAGCATTTT. The chain uses TRBV5-6 and TRBJ1-5, with D possibly being TRBD1 (6 bases). CDR1 and CDR2 (germline): SGHDT, YYEEEE. Trimming shortened V by 5 bases and J by 3 bases, and 18 bases separated the two germline ends. The CDR3 runs 16 residues.

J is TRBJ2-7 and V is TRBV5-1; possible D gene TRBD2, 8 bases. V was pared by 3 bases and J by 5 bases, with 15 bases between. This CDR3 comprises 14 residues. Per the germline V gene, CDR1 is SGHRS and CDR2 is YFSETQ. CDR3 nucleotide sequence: TGCGCCAGCAGCTCCCGGGAGGGGGCCAACGAGCAGTACTTC. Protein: CASSSREGANEQYF.

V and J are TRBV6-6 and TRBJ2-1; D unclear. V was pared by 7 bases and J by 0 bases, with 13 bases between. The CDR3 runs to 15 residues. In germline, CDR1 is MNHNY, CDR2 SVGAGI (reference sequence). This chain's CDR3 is CASTFIGVSYNEQFF. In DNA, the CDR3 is TGTGCCAGCACATTTATTGGGGTCTCCTACAATGAGCAGTTCTTC.